The 25 T cell receptor beta chains in this list originate from one sample, sequenced in a study of shared clonotypes between healthy human individuals. Assay used: immunoSEQ multiplex PCR; TCRdb lists only in-frame clones, some missing. The data show 2 million to 2.5 million clones, under 95% seen once. Sequenced sample: naive CD4+ T cells from PBMCs. Subset here: CD45RA+ positively selected. The source is a man between 18 and 35 years old in good health. Some clones in this sample may be carry-over from other donors' samples.

The gene calls are TRBV7-7 and TRBJ2-3; 14 nucleotides line up with TRBD2. Germline V gene data show CDR1 as SSHAT and CDR2 as FNYEAQ (reference sequence). This CDR3 comprises 16 residues. V shed 5 bases and J 5 bases; nucleotides not matched to a gene: 6. CDR3 sequence: CASSPGLAGVRDTQYF. The CDR3 DNA is TGTGCCAGCAGCCCGGGACTAGCGGGAGTAAGAGATACGCAGTATTTT. Drawing the rest from reference TRBV7-7 and TRBJ2-3, the complete variable domain is GAGVSQSPRYKVTKRGQDVTLRCDPISSHATLYWYQQALGQGPEFLTYFNYEAQPDKSGLPSDRFSAERPEGSISTLTIQRTEQRDSAMYRCASSPGLAGVRDTQYFGPGTRLTVL.

The chain links TRBV4-1 to TRBJ2-1, with 13 bases that match TRBD2. The CDR3 spans 16 residues. Trimming took 2 bases from V and 5 from J; bases not matched to a gene: 3. Germline V gives CDR1 MGHRA, CDR2 YSYEKL. The CDR3 DNA is TGCGCCAGCAGCCAACCAACTAGCGGGAGGGACAATGAGCAGTTCTTC. As protein: CASSQPTSGRDNEQFF.

This chain connects TRBV19 to TRBJ2-2, with 9 bases that match TRBD1. This CDR3 contains 16 residues. The trim removed 10 bases at V and 8 bases at J, leaving 17 bases unmatched. Germline lookup yields CDR1 LNHDA and CDR2 SQIVND (reference sequence). The CDR3 reads CATGQGPFPRGGELFF. Written as DNA, the CDR3 is TGTGCCACCGGACAGGGGCCCTTTCCCCGGGGGGGGGAGCTGTTTTTT.

The table lists this clone with a count of one. The V gene is TRBV5-1, the J gene TRBJ2-7; TRBD1 matches 9 bases. Per the germline V gene, CDR1 is SGHRS and CDR2 is YFSETQ. V was pared by 4 bases and J by 4 bases, with 3 bases of the junction left unmatched. This CDR3 spans 13 amino acids. The CDR3 sequence: CASSAQGAYEQYF. CDR3 DNA sequence: TGCGCCAGCAGCGCACAGGGGGCTTACGAGCAGTACTTC.

The V call is TRBV9, the J call TRBJ2-2; 7 nucleotides line up with TRBD2. This CDR3 contains 15 residues. V was pared by 4 bases and J by 7 bases, with 10 bases of the junction left unmatched. CDR1 and CDR2 (germline): SGDLS, YYNGEE. This CDR3 reads CASSLGLVEDGELFF. The CDR3, as DNA: TGTGCCAGCAGCCTAGGACTAGTCGAAGACGGGGAGCTGTTTTTT.

The V gene is TRBV10-1, the J gene TRBJ2-7, with 12 nucleotides matching TRBD2. CDR1 is WNHNN, CDR2 SYGVQD, per germline (reference sequence). The CDR3 sequence is 16 residues long. V lost 4 bases to trimming and J lost 3 bases; unmatched junction nucleotides: 7. CDR3 amino acids: CASSGRLAGARYEQYF. The CDR3 DNA reads TGCGCCAGCAGTGGCAGACTAGCGGGAGCACGCTACGAGCAGTACTTC.

J is TRBJ1-1 and V is TRBV7-8; the D gene is possibly TRBD1 (5 bases). Deletions cut 5 bases from V and 2 bases from J, with 12 bases between. This CDR3 is 14 amino acids long. CDR1 SGHVS and CDR2 FQNEAQ come from the germline V gene. CDR3 sequence reads: CASSAQAINTEAFF. CDR3 DNA: TGTGCCAGCAGCGCACAGGCTATTAACACTGAAGCTTTCTTT. Using reference TRBV7-8 and TRBJ1-1 for the parts outside the CDR3, the full variable domain is GAGVSQSPRYKVAKRGQDVALRCDPISGHVSLFWYQQALGQGPEFLTYFQNEAQLDKSGLPSDRFFAERPEGSVSTLKIQRTQQEDSAVYLCASSAQAINTEAFFGQGTRLTVV.

Comment on this clone: Other DNA sequences within the sample encode an identical CDR3. The V call is TRBV9, the J call TRBJ2-1, with 11 bases that match TRBD2. The CDR3 contains 16 residues. The J segment lost 4 bases and the V segment lost 3 bases, leaving 6 bases of the junction unmatched. The germline V gene has CDR1 SGDLS and CDR2 YYNGEE. Written as DNA, the CDR3 is TGTGCCAGCAGCGGAACCGGGACTAGCGGATACAATGAGCAGTTCTTC. It encodes CASSGTGTSGYNEQFF.

V and J are TRBV4-1 and TRBJ1-1; TRBD1 might be the D (5 bases). In germline, CDR1 is MGHRA, CDR2 YSYEKL. V was trimmed by 0 bases and J by 0 bases, leaving 17 bases between them. The length of the CDR3 is 18 residues. CDR3 nucleotides: TGCGCCAGCAGCCAAGAAATAGTGGGACGGCAGATGAACACTGAAGCTTTCTTT. This sequence encodes CASSQEIVGRQMNTEAFF.

This chain links TRBV7-8 with TRBJ2-1; TRBD2 matches at 11 bases. In germline, CDR1 is SGHVS, CDR2 FQNEAQ. The CDR3 consists of 13 residues. Germline trimming cut 9 bases from V and 6 bases from J; bases unmatched to any gene: 4. The CDR3, as DNA: TGTGCCAGTCGTCTAGCGGGAGGCAATGAGCAGTTCTTC. Protein product: CASRLAGGNEQFF.

The rearrangement links TRBV18 to TRBJ1-5; D is uncertain. V dropped 3 bases and J dropped 1 base, with 13 bases sitting between them. CDR3 length equals 16 residues. Per the germline V gene, CDR1 is KGHSH and CDR2 is LQKENI. In DNA, the CDR3 is TGTGCCAGCTCACCTAGCACACCCAACAGCAATCAGCCCCAGCATTTT. It encodes CASSPSTPNSNQPQHF.

This clone occurred a few times. The chain links TRBV15 to TRBJ1-1; D gene unclear. Germline CDR1 reads LNHNV; CDR2 reads YYDKDF (reference sequence). The CDR3 runs 13 residues. With 3 bases removed from V and 0 bases from J, the gap between germline ends came to 5 bases. The CDR3 here is CATSRGVNTEAFF. As DNA, the CDR3 is TGTGCCACCAGCAGGGGTGTGAACACTGAAGCTTTCTTT.

The chain is built from TRBV27 and TRBJ1-2; unclear D gene. Between the trimmed V and J ends, which lost 0 bases and 7 bases, there was a span of 12 bases. CDR1 and CDR2 (germline): MNHEY, SMNVEV (reference sequence). The CDR3 spans 14 residues. The CDR3 DNA is TGTGCCAGCAGTTTATCCCCCTACCTGGGTGGCTACACCTTC. Amino acids: CASSLSPYLGGYTF.

The genes are TRBV11-3 and TRBJ2-1, with 7 bases fitting TRBD2. V lost 4 bases and J lost 3; bases outside the gene matches: 6. Germline V lookup: CDR1 SGHNT, CDR2 YENEEA. The CDR3 covers 15 residues. CDR3 loop: CASSSGLGLYNEQFF. Here the CDR3 DNA reads TGTGCCAGCAGCTCCGGACTAGGACTCTACAATGAGCAGTTCTTC.

The chain links TRBV7-9 to TRBJ2-5, with D perhaps matching TRBD1 or TRBD2 (5 bases each). The DNA end favors TRBJ2-7, so the J call may be wrong. Germline values: CDR1 SEHNR, CDR2 FQNEAQ (reference sequence). The CDR3 runs 16 residues. As DNA, the CDR3 is TGTGCCAGCAGCTACCCTCGGGGCGGAACATCCTACGAGCAGTACTTC. Translating gives CASSYPRGGTSYEQYF.

The chain recombines TRBV7-8 with TRBJ2-1; TRBD2 matches at 11 bases. Trimming removed 7 bases from V and 6 bases from J; junction bases left unmatched: 23. There are 20 residues in the CDR3. Germline loops: CDR1 SGHVS, CDR2 FQNEAQ. This CDR3 reads CASIKSRGLAVDPRGNEQFF. Written as DNA, the CDR3 is TGTGCCAGCATCAAATCAAGGGGACTAGCGGTAGATCCCCGCGGCAATGAGCAGTTCTTC.

This chain links TRBV19 with TRBJ1-1; unclear D gene. The CDR3 is 15 residues long. Deletions cut 6 bases from V and 1 base from J, with 15 bases between. From germline, CDR1 is LNHDA and CDR2 SQIVND (reference sequence). CDR3 DNA: TGTGCCAGTAGCCCCATTTCTTTAGGGAACACTGAAGCTTTCTTT. Protein: CASSPISLGNTEAFF. The full variable domain, in which reference TRBV19 and TRBJ1-1 provide the parts outside the CDR3, is DGGITQSPKYLFRKEGQNVTLSCEQNLNHDAMYWYRQDPGQGLRLIYYSQIVNDFQKGDIAEGYSVSREKKESFPLTVTSAQKNPTAFYLCASSPISLGNTEAFFGQGTRLTVV.

A word on this clone: The same CDR3 also results from other DNA sequences found in this sample. The chain uses TRBV20-1 and TRBJ2-7, with TRBD2 as a possible D gene (5 bases). Per germline, CDR1 DFQATT and CDR2 SNEGSKA (reference sequence). V was clipped by 6 bases and J by 1 base, with 7 bases between them. CDR3 length: 11 amino acids. DNA of the CDR3: TGCAGTGCCCGGGATTCCTACGAGCAGTACTTC. It is translated as CSARDSYEQYF.

This chain connects TRBV18 to TRBJ2-5; 7 positions agree with TRBD1. The J call is in doubt because the DNA end fits TRBJ2-7 better. Germline CDR1 reads KGHSH; CDR2 reads LQKENI. This CDR3 has 15 residues. In DNA, the CDR3 is TGTGCCAGCTCACCATACGCAGGGGGCTCCTACGAGCAGTACTTC. Its protein product is CASSPYAGGSYEQYF.

The chain combines TRBV7-3 with TRBJ2-3; D is possibly TRBD1 (5 bases). Germline lookup yields CDR1 SGHTA and CDR2 FQGTGA. V lost 2 bases, J lost 4 bases, and 13 bases lay in between. The CDR3 runs to 15 residues. DNA for the CDR3: TGTGCCAGCAGCTTAGGTCTGAAGGGGCCAGATACGCAGTATTTT. This gives the protein CASSLGLKGPDTQYF.

This clone has a single count. V gene TRBV28 combines with J gene TRBJ1-2, with D perhaps matching TRBD1 (5 bases). The V gene lost 7 bases and the J gene lost 1 base, with 13 bases spanning the gap. The CDR3 is 14 amino acids. The germline gives CDR1 MDHEN, CDR2 SYDVKM. CDR3 loop: CASKGLSVNYGYTF. In DNA form, the CDR3 reads TGTGCCAGCAAGGGGCTTTCTGTTAACTATGGCTACACCTTC.

The V call is TRBV5-4, the J call TRBJ2-1; 10 positions match TRBD2. Germline V gene lookup returns CDR1 SGHNT and CDR2 YYREEE (reference sequence). This CDR3 has 17 amino acids. Trimming took 4 bases from V and 4 from J; bases not matched to a gene: 11. The CDR3 DNA is TGTGCCAGCAGCCTGGGGCTAGCGGGAGCACGGTACAATGAGCAGTTCTTC. It encodes CASSLGLAGARYNEQFF.

This chain's CDR3 is CASSYVGQGSYEQYF. Here the CDR3 DNA reads TGTGCCAGCAGTTATGTCGGACAGGGTTCCTACGAGCAGTACTTC. J is TRBJ2-7 and V is TRBV28; 8 bases line up with TRBD1. The CDR3 covers 15 residues. Trimming cost V 4 bases and J 1 base; bases outside gene matches: 6. Germline CDR1 MDHEN, CDR2 SYDVKM.

The V and J genes are TRBV7-8 and TRBJ1-3; the D is unclear. Germline loops: CDR1 SGHVS, CDR2 FQNEAQ. The V end lost 4 bases, the J end lost 0 bases, and 22 bases lay between the germline ends. The CDR3 has 19 residues. CDR3 protein: CASSSSLAGLQPSGNTIYF. The CDR3 bases are TGTGCCAGCAGCTCCTCCTTGGCGGGCCTTCAACCCTCTGGAAACACCATATATTTT.

The rearrangement joins TRBV5-1 to TRBJ2-3; 10 positions agree with TRBD2. Germline V gives CDR1 SGHRS, CDR2 YFSETQ. The CDR3 runs to 16 residues. Losses at the gene ends were 4 bases for V and 2 bases for J; bases not matched to a gene: 7. The CDR3 spells CASSRGLADNTDTQYF. The DNA of the CDR3 is TGCGCCAGCAGCCGCGGACTAGCGGACAACACAGATACGCAGTATTTT.